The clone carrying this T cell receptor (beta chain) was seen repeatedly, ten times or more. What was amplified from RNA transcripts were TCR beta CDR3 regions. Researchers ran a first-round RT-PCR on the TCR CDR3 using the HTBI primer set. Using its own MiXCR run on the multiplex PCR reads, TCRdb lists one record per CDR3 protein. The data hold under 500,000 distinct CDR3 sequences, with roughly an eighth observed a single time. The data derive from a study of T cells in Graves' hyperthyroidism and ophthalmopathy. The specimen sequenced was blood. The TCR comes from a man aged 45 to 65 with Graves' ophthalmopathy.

The CDR3: CATAIWPEVSYEQYF. In DNA, the CDR3 is TGTGCCACCGCTATTTGGCCGGAGGTCTCCTACGAGCAGTACTTC. The chain recombines TRBV6-2 or TRBV6-3 with TRBJ2-7; TRBD2 might be the D (5 bases). Trimming shortened V by 10 bases and J by 0 bases, and 19 bases separated the two germline ends. The CDR3 is 15 amino acids. CDR1 and CDR2 (germline): MNHEY, SVGEGT.